These 32 T cell receptor beta chains originate from one sample sequenced in a study of cytomegalovirus exposure and HLA in healthy donors. Amplification used 60 Vbeta primers and 13 Jbeta primers. Generated by immunoSEQ multiplex PCR, the TCRdb table keeps only in-frame clones and is missing some. This sample contains roughly 220,000 clones. What was sequenced was PBMCs. Source of these receptors: a girl aged 2 to 9 in good health and CMV-seropositive.

In regard to this clone: The junction shows a germline mismatch at one end, possibly a read error. The chain combines TRBV7-7 with TRBJ1-4, with a weak D call TRBD1 (5 bases). CDR3 length: 15 amino acids. Germline lookup yields CDR1 SSHAT and CDR2 FNYEAQ (reference sequence). The CDR3 sequence is CASSPSGGANEKLFF. The DNA of the CDR3 is TGTGCTAGCAGCCCTAGCGGGGGGGCTAATGAAAAACTGTTTTTT.

Notes on this clone: Other DNA variants within this sample encode the same CDR3. The CDR3: CASSPRTENTEAFF. The CDR3 DNA sequence: TGTGCCAGCTCACCTCGAACAGAGAACACTGAAGCTTTCTTT. The V call is TRBV18, the J call TRBJ1-1; unclear D gene. Trimming left V 3 bases short and J 1 base short, with 9 bases between. Germline V gives CDR1 KGHSH, CDR2 LQKENI. The CDR3 has 14 residues.

The genes are TRBV5-1 and TRBJ2-3, with 9 bases matching TRBD2. CDR3 length equals 16 residues. CDR1 SGHRS and CDR2 YFSETQ come from the germline V gene. V was pared by 4 bases and J by 3 bases, with 9 bases of the junction left unmatched. This chain's CDR3 is CASSTTLAGITDTQYF. The CDR3 coding sequence is TGCGCCAGCAGCACGACTCTAGCGGGAATAACAGATACGCAGTATTTT. Full variable domain (remainder filled in from reference TRBV5-1 and TRBJ2-3): KAGVTQTPRYLIKTRGQQVTLSCSPISGHRSVSWYQQTPGQGLQFLFEYFSETQRNKGNFPGRFSGRQFSNSRSEMNVSTLELGDSALYLCASSTTLAGITDTQYFGPGTRLTVL.

The chain has TRBV19 and TRBJ2-7, with TRBD2 identical over 10 bases. CDR1 is LNHDA and CDR2 is SQIVND in the germline V gene (reference sequence). The V gene end was trimmed by 9 bases and the J gene end by 2 bases; junction bases not matched to a gene: 10. CDR3 length: 15 amino acids. CDR3 protein: CASSTTSGNPYEQYF. CDR3 nucleotides: TGTGCCAGCTCCACTACTAGCGGGAACCCCTACGAGCAGTACTTC.

This chain links TRBV10-2 with TRBJ1-1, with 8 bases matching TRBD1. Germline trimming cut 2 bases from V and 0 bases from J; bases unmatched to any gene: 8. Germline V gene data show CDR1 as WSHSY and CDR2 as SAAADI. The CDR3 consists of 17 residues. This CDR3 is CASSELTGAVMNTEAFF. Here the CDR3 DNA reads TGCGCCAGCAGTGAGCTGACAGGGGCTGTGATGAACACTGAAGCTTTCTTT.

The chain uses TRBV29-1 and TRBJ2-5, with 14 bases identical to TRBD2. Germline V gene data show CDR1 as SQVTM and CDR2 as ANQGSEA. The V segment lost 6 bases and the J segment 4 bases; nucleotides outside the gene matches: 16. The CDR3 has 18 amino acids. CDR3 protein: CSVGGIGTSGSGGETQYF. CDR3 sequence (DNA): TGCAGCGTGGGGGGGATCGGGACTAGCGGGAGTGGAGGAGAGACCCAGTACTTC.

V and J are TRBV6-5 and TRBJ1-1; TRBD1 matches at 9 bases. This CDR3 region has 16 residues. Losses at the gene ends were 2 bases for V and 6 bases for J; bases not matched to a gene: 10. CDR1 and CDR2 from the germline V gene are MNHEY and SVGAGI. This CDR3 reads CASSYGIHRGRPEAFF. CDR3 DNA: TGTGCCAGCAGTTACGGGATCCACAGGGGGCGACCTGAAGCTTTCTTT.

CDR3 nucleotide sequence: TGTGCCAGCAGTTTCACAAGAGACACGAGCTCCTACGAGCAGTACTTC. This codes for CASSFTRDTSSYEQYF. This rearrangement joins TRBV27 to TRBJ2-7; unclear D gene. Per germline, CDR1 MNHEY and CDR2 SMNVEV (reference sequence). This CDR3 comprises 16 residues. V was clipped by 3 bases and J by 0 bases, with 15 bases between them.

The chain joins TRBV15 to TRBJ1-2; D is perhaps TRBD1 (6 bases). The CDR3 spans 14 residues. With 0 bases removed from V and 4 bases from J, the gap between germline ends came to 9 bases. Germline lookup yields CDR1 LNHNV and CDR2 YYDKDF (reference sequence). The CDR3 protein is CATSREWDTYGYTF. In DNA, the CDR3 is TGTGCCACCAGCAGAGAGTGGGACACCTATGGCTACACCTTC.

V gene TRBV30 combines with J gene TRBJ1-3; no reliable D call. V lost 0 bases to trimming and J lost 0 bases, with 6 bases between them. The CDR3 totals 14 residues. Germline assignment: CDR1 GTSNPN and CDR2 SVGIG (reference sequence). The DNA for the CDR3 is TGTGCCTGGAGTGTATCAGGCTCTGGAAACACCATATATTTT. Its translation: CAWSVSGSGNTIYF.

The chain carries TRBV27 and TRBJ2-7; 7 bases are a match to TRBD1. The CDR3 sequence is 15 residues long. The germline gives CDR1 MNHEY, CDR2 SMNVEV (reference sequence). The J segment lost 3 bases and the V segment lost 2 bases, leaving 7 bases of the junction unmatched. This CDR3 reads CASSLRDRQSYEQYF. For the CDR3, the DNA is TGTGCCAGCAGTTTAAGGGACAGACAAAGCTACGAGCAGTACTTC.

About this clone: One end of the junction is discordant with germline, which a read error may explain. This chain links TRBV15 with TRBJ1-2; 10 nucleotides agree with TRBD1. This CDR3 is 16 amino acids long. Germline V gene data show CDR1 as LNHNV and CDR2 as YYDKDF (reference sequence). The CDR3 bases are TGTGCCACCAGCAGAGATTTATCGACAGGGGGCTCTGGCTACATCTTC. Residues: CATSRDLSTGGSGYIF.

The chain is built from TRBV11-2 and TRBJ2-5; 7 bases match TRBD1. CDR1 SGHAT and CDR2 FQNNGV come from the germline V gene. The CDR3 has 14 residues. Unmatched junction bases numbered 4, after V lost 5 bases and J lost 1 base. The CDR3: CASSLQGVQETQYF. CDR3 DNA: TGTGCCAGCAGCCTGCAGGGGGTCCAAGAGACCCAGTACTTC. The full variable domain, in which reference TRBV11-2 and TRBJ2-5 provide the parts outside the CDR3, is EAGVAQSPRYKIIEKRQSVAFWCNPISGHATLYWYQQILGQGPKLLIQFQNNGVVDDSQLPKDRFSAERLKGVDSTLKIQPAKLEDSAVYLCASSLQGVQETQYFGPGTRLLVL.

This chain uses TRBV5-8 with TRBJ2-1, with D possibly matching TRBD1 (5 bases). CDR1 is SGHTS and CDR2 is YDEGEE in the germline V gene. There are 14 residues in the CDR3. V was cut by 2 bases and J by 3 bases, with 9 bases left in between. Here the CDR3 DNA reads TGTGCCAGCAGCTTAACAGGTATCTACAATGAGCAGTTCTTC. Protein: CASSLTGIYNEQFF.

The rearrangement joins TRBV28 to TRBJ2-7; 7 bases agree with TRBD1. After removal of 8 bases from V and 3 bases from J, the junction contained 4 bases not matched to a gene. The CDR3 loop spans 12 amino acids. Germline CDR1 is MDHEN and CDR2 is SYDVKM. The CDR3: CASRDSFYEQYF. The CDR3 region has the DNA TGTGCCAGCCGGGACAGCTTCTACGAGCAGTACTTC. Based on the CDR3 plus reference TRBV28 and TRBJ2-7, the full variable domain is DVKVTQSSRYLVKRTGEKVFLECVQDMDHENMFWYRQDPGLGLRLIYFSYDVKMKEKGDIPEGYSVSREKKERFSLILESASTNQTSMYLCASRDSFYEQYFGPGTRLTVT.

This rearrangement joins TRBV27 to TRBJ2-1; tentatively, D is TRBD1 (6 bases). This CDR3 comprises 12 residues. V lost 7 bases and J lost 13, with 17 bases in between. Germline V gives CDR1 MNHEY, CDR2 SMNVEV (reference sequence). The CDR3 reads CASISAGEIQFF. CDR3 nucleotide sequence: TGTGCCAGCATCTCGGCAGGGGAGATCCAGTTCTTC.

The rearrangement links TRBV7-2 to TRBJ2-4; weak D call: TRBD1 (6 bases). In germline, CDR1 is SGHTA, CDR2 FQGNSA. This CDR3 has 14 residues. V shed 4 bases and J shed 4 bases, with 11 bases lying between them. Here the CDR3 reads CASSSDRLKNIQYF. The CDR3 nucleotides are TGTGCCAGCAGCTCCGACAGGTTGAAAAACATTCAGTACTTC. The variable domain in full, completed from reference TRBV7-2 and TRBJ2-4, reads GAGVSQSPSNKVTEKGKDVELRCDPISGHTALYWYRQSLGQGLEFLIYFQGNSAPDKSGLPSDRFSAERTGGSVSTLTIQRTQQEDSAVYLCASSSDRLKNIQYFGAGTRLSVL.

V is TRBV27 and J is TRBJ1-2, with D perhaps matching TRBD1 (5 bases). The CDR3 is 13 residues long. V was pared by 5 bases and J by 4 bases, with 11 bases between. In germline, CDR1 is MNHEY, CDR2 SMNVEV (reference sequence). The CDR3 DNA reads as TGTGCCAGCAGTGGTGGACACCCCTATGGCTACACCTTC. Translating gives CASSGGHPYGYTF.

The chain employs TRBV2 and TRBJ2-5, with a tentative D call TRBD2 (6 bases). The J call may be faulty, since TRBJ2-7 better matches the DNA end. Per germline, CDR1 SNHLY and CDR2 FYNNEI. The CDR3 is made up of 14 amino acids. The CDR3 loop reads CASSSVPPSYEQYF. The CDR3 bases are TGTGCCAGTTCTAGCGTCCCTCCCTCCTACGAGCAGTACTTC.

The CDR3 reads CAWSQLARDEQFF. DNA for the CDR3: TGTGCCTGGAGCCAACTAGCCCGGGATGAGCAGTTCTTC. The V and J genes are TRBV30 and TRBJ2-1; a possible D gene is TRBD2 (6 bases). This CDR3 comprises 13 residues. Deletions cut 3 bases from V and 8 bases from J, with 14 bases between. Germline CDR1 reads GTSNPN; CDR2 reads SVGIG (reference sequence).

This chain connects TRBV28 to TRBJ1-1; tentative D call: TRBD1 (6 bases). Per germline, CDR1 MDHEN and CDR2 SYDVKM. This CDR3 has 18 residues. V lost 2 bases to trimming and J lost 0 bases, with 19 bases between them. The CDR3 sequence: CASSLNGAGVWMNTEAFF. CDR3 coding DNA: TGTGCCAGCAGTTTAAATGGGGCAGGGGTCTGGATGAACACTGAAGCTTTCTTT.

This chain uses TRBV19 with TRBJ1-5; no clear D. Germline CDR1 is LNHDA and CDR2 is SQIVND (reference sequence). Trimming took off 6 bases at V and 4 bases at J, with 13 bases between the two ends. The CDR3 consists of 14 residues. CDR3 region: CASRPVGENQPQHF. CDR3 nucleotides: TGTGCCAGTAGACCCGTCGGGGAGAATCAGCCCCAGCATTTT.

The J gene is TRBJ1-2, the V gene TRBV18; 7 nucleotides match TRBD1. CDR1 KGHSH and CDR2 LQKENI come from the germline V gene. The CDR3 spans 14 residues. Unmatched junction bases numbered 5, after V lost 3 bases and J lost 4 bases. The DNA for the CDR3 is TGTGCCAGCTCACCGCCGGGACAGCGCTATGGCTACACCTTC. Its protein product is CASSPPGQRYGYTF.

V and J are TRBV7-8 and TRBJ2-7; tentatively, D is TRBD1 (5 bases). V was shortened by 3 bases and J by 6 bases, with 12 bases between the two germline ends. The length of the CDR3 is 13 residues. Germline V gene sequence: CDR1 SGHVS, CDR2 FQNEAQ. CDR3 sequence: CASSLAGSREQYF. The CDR3 DNA sequence: TGTGCCAGCAGCTTGGCAGGGTCCCGCGAGCAGTACTTC.

The chain is built from TRBV19 and TRBJ2-7, with D unclear. Germline V lookup: CDR1 LNHDA, CDR2 SQIVND (reference sequence). Trimming took 5 bases from V and 0 from J, leaving 8 bases between them. The CDR3 totals 13 residues. Here the CDR3 reads CASSVTSSYEQYF. For the CDR3, the DNA is TGTGCCAGTAGTGTAACGAGCTCCTACGAGCAGTACTTC. Full variable domain (missing parts from reference TRBV19 and TRBJ2-7): DGGITQSPKYLFRKEGQNVTLSCEQNLNHDAMYWYRQDPGQGLRLIYYSQIVNDFQKGDIAEGYSVSREKKESFPLTVTSAQKNPTAFYLCASSVTSSYEQYFGPGTRLTVT.

The V call is TRBV5-6, the J call TRBJ2-4, with D unresolved. The CDR3 totals 17 residues. From germline, CDR1 is SGHDT and CDR2 YYEEEE. Trimming left V 1 base short and J 0 bases short, with 14 bases between. CDR3 protein: CASSLFSLSLAKNIQYF. CDR3 DNA: TGTGCCAGCAGCTTGTTTTCGTTATCTCTAGCCAAAAACATTCAGTACTTC.

This chain links TRBV27 with TRBJ2-7, with D maybe TRBD1 (7 bases). Per germline, CDR1 MNHEY and CDR2 SMNVEV (reference sequence). The CDR3 length is 15 residues. The V end lost 7 bases, the J end lost 5 bases, and 21 bases lay between the germline ends. This chain's CDR3 is CASTEGGTAYHEQYF. CDR3 DNA sequence: TGTGCCAGCACCGAAGGCGGGACAGCGTACCACGAGCAGTACTTC.

The chain links TRBV28 to TRBJ2-7; TRBD1 matches at 7 bases. Germline loops: CDR1 MDHEN, CDR2 SYDVKM. With V trimmed by 4 bases and J by 1 base, 7 bases remained unmatched. This CDR3 region has 15 residues. The CDR3 reads CASSSRQGHSYEQYF. The CDR3 coding sequence is TGTGCCAGCAGTTCACGACAGGGTCATTCCTACGAGCAGTACTTC. Using reference TRBV28 and TRBJ2-7 for the parts outside the CDR3, the full variable domain is DVKVTQSSRYLVKRTGEKVFLECVQDMDHENMFWYRQDPGLGLRLIYFSYDVKMKEKGDIPEGYSVSREKKERFSLILESASTNQTSMYLCASSSRQGHSYEQYFGPGTRLTVT.

The chain employs TRBV7-2 and TRBJ2-7, with D hard to call. Deletions cut 0 bases from V and 6 bases from J, with 6 bases between. Germline CDR1 is SGHTA and CDR2 is FQGNSA. The CDR3 consists of 12 residues. This CDR3 reads CASSLAYGEQYF. CDR3 in DNA: TGTGCCAGCAGCTTAGCGTACGGCGAGCAGTACTTC.

The V call is TRBV19, the J call TRBJ1-5, with 9 bases lining up with TRBD1. V gave up 7 bases and J gave up 4 bases; unmatched junction bases: 11. This CDR3 is 16 amino acids long. The germline CDR1 and CDR2 sequences are LNHDA and SQIVND (reference sequence). The CDR3 coding sequence is TGTGCCAGTACCTCACAGGGGGCAAGGGGTAATCAGCCCCAGCATTTT. It codes for CASTSQGARGNQPQHF.

The V call is TRBV15, the J call TRBJ1-4, with D possibly TRBD1 on 5 matching bases. The CDR3 runs to 17 residues. In germline, CDR1 is LNHNV, CDR2 YYDKDF (reference sequence). Trimming pared 5 bases from V and 13 bases from J, leaving 29 bases between. CDR3 sequence (DNA): TGTGCCACCAGCGGGGGGTTAGGAGACAGCACTTTGTTGGGACTGTTTTTT. Protein product: CATSGGLGDSTLLGLFF. The whole variable domain, filled in from reference TRBV15 and TRBJ1-4, reads DAMVIQNPRYQVTQFGKPVTLSCSQTLNHNVMYWYQQKSSQAPKLLFHYYDKDFNNEADTPDNFQSRRPNTSFCFLDIRSPGLGDTAMYLCATSGGLGDSTLLGLFFGSGTQLSVL.

The chain joins TRBV29-1 to TRBJ2-7, with 7 nucleotides matching TRBD2. The junction had 2 bases not matched to a gene; V was cut back by 4 bases and J by 2 bases. CDR3 length equals 12 residues. Germline assignment: CDR1 SQVTM and CDR2 ANQGSEA. For the CDR3, the DNA is TGCAGCGTTGTGGGGACTACCTACGAGCAGTACTTC. This translates into CSVVGTTYEQYF.